Following are 9 T cell receptor beta chains from one sample sequenced in a study of blood T cell repertoires in COVID-19. Clones were read by immunoSEQ multiplex PCR, and TCRdb kept only the in-frame ones, dropping some. The sample has fewer than 250,000 clones, roughly 80% seen once. Specimen: peripheral blood. The receptors here all came from a woman aged 80 or over with acute or convalescent COVID-19.

The V and J genes are TRBV2 and TRBJ1-2, with D maybe TRBD1 (5 bases). The V gene's germline CDR1 is SNHLY and CDR2 FYNNEI. Trimming pared 2 bases from V and 8 bases from J, leaving 9 bases between. The CDR3 contains 12 residues. The CDR3 region is CASSERTFGYTF. CDR3 nucleotide sequence: TGTGCCAGCAGTGAAAGGACATTCGGCTACACCTTC.

The chain recombines TRBV6-2 or TRBV6-3 with TRBJ2-5; 9 bases match TRBD2. The CDR3 sequence is 14 residues long. Germline V gene sequence: CDR1 MNHEY, CDR2 SVGEGT. The trim removed 6 bases at V and 5 bases at J, leaving 7 bases unmatched. The CDR3 DNA reads TGTGCCAGCAGCTCCGCGGGGGGGCTCGAGACCCAGTACTTC. Protein sequence: CASSSAGGLETQYF.

The chain links TRBV19 to TRBJ1-4; TRBD1 is a possible D gene (6 bases). V lost 5 bases to trimming and J lost 6 bases, with 13 bases between them. The CDR3 is 14 amino acids. Germline V CDR1 and CDR2: LNHDA, SQIVND (reference sequence). CDR3 protein: CASSSDRTDEKLFF. CDR3 coding DNA: TGTGCCAGTAGTTCGGACAGAACCGATGAAAAACTGTTTTTT. The entire variable domain, with the rest obtained from reference TRBV19 and TRBJ1-4, is as follows: DGGITQSPKYLFRKEGQNVTLSCEQNLNHDAMYWYRQDPGQGLRLIYYSQIVNDFQKGDIAEGYSVSREKKESFPLTVTSAQKNPTAFYLCASSSDRTDEKLFFGSGTQLSVL.

The chain combines TRBV19 with TRBJ1-5; D might be TRBD1 (6 bases). Trimming took 3 bases from V and 7 from J, leaving 19 bases between them. Germline values: CDR1 LNHDA, CDR2 SQIVND (reference sequence). The CDR3 has 16 amino acids. The CDR3 DNA reads TGTGCCAGTAGTATGCAGGGCAGGGGCGAGGGCCAGCCCCAGCATTTT. It codes for CASSMQGRGEGQPQHF.

The chain uses TRBV27 and TRBJ1-6; D call uncertain. There are 15 residues in the CDR3. Germline CDR1 reads MNHEY; CDR2 reads SMNVEV (reference sequence). V lost 7 bases and J 3 bases, leaving 13 bases between the germline ends. The CDR3 sequence is CASKLLLDYNSPLHF. CDR3 coding DNA: TGTGCCAGCAAGTTACTCCTAGACTATAATTCACCCCTCCACTTT.

This CDR3 reads CASSRGTREYEQYF. The DNA of the CDR3 is TGTGCCAGCTCCCGGGGGACTAGAGAGTACGAGCAGTACTTC. This chain links TRBV7-8 with TRBJ2-7; 8 nucleotides agree with TRBD2. V was pared by 8 bases and J by 4 bases, with 10 bases of the junction left unmatched. Germline CDR1 reads SGHVS; CDR2 reads FQNEAQ. This CDR3 spans 14 amino acids. Based on the CDR3 plus reference TRBV7-8 and TRBJ2-7, the full variable domain is GAGVSQSPRYKVAKRGQDVALRCDPISGHVSLFWYQQALGQGPEFLTYFQNEAQLDKSGLPSDRFFAERPEGSVSTLKIQRTQQEDSAVYLCASSRGTREYEQYFGPGTRLTVT.

The sample holds one count of this clone. J is TRBJ2-1 and V is TRBV6-4; 12 bases match TRBD2. CDR3 length: 16 residues. Germline V CDR1 and CDR2: MRHNA, SNTAGT. The V and J ends lost 4 bases and 4 bases, in that order; junction bases with no gene match: 5. CDR3 region: CASSVGTSGSYNEQFF. CDR3 nucleotide sequence: TGTGCCAGCAGTGTTGGGACTAGCGGGTCTTACAATGAGCAGTTCTTC.

The chain links TRBV19 to TRBJ1-2, with 11 bases identical to TRBD1. The CDR3 spans 15 residues. V lost 6 bases and J lost 2; bases outside the gene matches: 5. The germline gives CDR1 LNHDA, CDR2 SQIVND (reference sequence). The CDR3 DNA reads as TGTGCCAGTAGGCCGGACAGGGGGCAGAACTATGGCTACACCTTC. Its protein is CASRPDRGQNYGYTF.

This clone appeared once. The genes are TRBV6-4 and TRBJ1-5; 8 bases agree with TRBD1. Germline trimming cut 2 bases from V and 6 bases from J; bases unmatched to any gene: 9. The germline V gene encodes CDR1 MRHNA and CDR2 SNTAGT. CDR3 length equals 16 residues. The CDR3 protein is CASSDPRQGLIQPQHF. The CDR3 DNA reads TGTGCCAGCAGTGACCCGCGACAGGGGTTGATTCAGCCCCAGCATTTT.